A single sample gave rise to the 19 T cell receptor beta chains below, sequenced in a study of vaccination and CD4 T cells after COVID-19. Once obtained from cultured CD4+ T cells, the DNA was sequenced using the Oncomine TCR Beta short-read assay. Each CDR3 protein gets one entry after TCRdb re-called the PCR reads with MiXCR. The sample lists approximately 20,000 distinct CDR3 sequences, around two thirds occurring once. No antigen has been identified for these receptors. Treatment given: approximately nine-day PBMC culture with coronavirus spike peptide pools or control peptides (ViraFEST assay). The sequenced sample was CD4+ T cells from blood, cultured in vitro, obtained before SARS-CoV-2 vaccination. These receptors all stem from a human donor who received a COVID-19 vaccine.

The V call is TRBV11-3, the J call TRBJ1-1; D ambiguous. Germline CDR1 SGHNT, CDR2 YENEEA. V was cut by 1 base and J by 0 bases, with 9 bases left in between. This CDR3 spans 15 amino acids. CDR3 residues: CASSLGPTMNTEAFF. The CDR3 nucleotides are TGTGCCAGCAGCTTAGGACCGACAATGAACACTGAAGCTTTCTTT.

This clonotype was seen only once. This chain uses TRBV6-7 with TRBJ1-2, with 8 bases aligning to TRBD1. TRBV6-7 carries the ORF label, with uncertain function. V lost 7 bases to trimming and J lost 5 bases; unmatched junction nucleotides: 9. The CDR3 covers 14 residues. The CDR3 is CASNSWDRSYGYTF. CDR3 nucleotides: TGTGCCAGCAACTCTTGGGACAGGAGTTATGGCTACACCTTC.

The table lists this clonotype with a count of one. V gene TRBV7-8 combines with J gene TRBJ1-5; 7 nucleotides agree with TRBD1. This CDR3 has 15 amino acids. V lost 1 base to trimming and J lost 5 bases; unmatched junction nucleotides: 5. Germline loops: CDR1 SGHVS, CDR2 FQNEAQ. The DNA of the CDR3 is TGTGCCAGCAGCTTAGGACAGGGTGGATATCAGCCCCAGCATTTT. Its translation is CASSLGQGGYQPQHF.

The chain employs TRBV6-1 and TRBJ1-5; TRBD1 might be the D (6 bases). Germline assignment: CDR1 MNHNS and CDR2 SASEGT. Trimming pared 6 bases from V and 3 bases from J, leaving 18 bases between. The CDR3 is made up of 16 amino acids. This chain's CDR3 is CASSPKWGAPNQPQHF. Here the CDR3 DNA reads TGTGCCAGCAGCCCCAAGTGGGGGGCCCCCAATCAGCCCCAGCATTTT.

The chain employs TRBV6-5 and TRBJ1-1; D is ambiguous. Trimming stripped 4 bases from V and 2 bases from J, with 14 bases between. CDR3 length: 15 amino acids. The V gene's germline CDR1 is MNHEY and CDR2 SVGAGI. CDR3 DNA: TGTGCCAGCAGTTCTACCCAAGGGTATAACACTGAAGCTTTCTTT. Its protein is CASSSTQGYNTEAFF.

This chain links TRBV12-3 or TRBV12-4 with TRBJ1-6; 8 positions match TRBD1. The trim removed 2 bases at V and 7 bases at J, leaving 16 bases unmatched. This CDR3 is built from 19 residues. This CDR3 reads CASSLRRGAGGPINSPLHF. CDR3 in DNA: TGTGCCAGCAGTTTAAGACGGGGGGCAGGGGGCCCTATCAATTCACCCCTCCACTTT.

V is TRBV20-1 and J is TRBJ2-3; 15 bases agree with TRBD2. CDR1 and CDR2 (germline): DFQATT, SNEGSKA (reference sequence). J lost 1 base, V lost 1 base, and 9 bases had no gene match. The CDR3 runs to 19 residues. The CDR3 loop reads CSARAHGLAGGQGTDTQYF. CDR3 nucleotides: TGCAGTGCTAGAGCCCACGGACTAGCGGGGGGGCAGGGCACAGATACGCAGTATTTT.

This chain uses TRBV29-1 with TRBJ1-1; D not certain. This CDR3 spans 15 amino acids. Germline values: CDR1 SQVTM, CDR2 ANQGSEA. Trimming pared 6 bases from V and 1 base from J, leaving 18 bases between. CDR3 loop: CSVALGGIGNTEAFF. For the CDR3, the DNA is TGCAGCGTGGCCTTGGGAGGGATTGGGAACACTGAAGCTTTCTTT.

J is TRBJ1-6 and V is TRBV6-1; the D gene is possibly TRBD1 (5 bases). The CDR3 loop spans 15 amino acids. V was trimmed by 2 bases and J by 10 bases, leaving 15 bases between them. Looked up from germline, CDR1 is MNHNS and CDR2 is SASEGT. The CDR3 nucleotides read TGTGCCAGCAGTGAAAACGGCAGGGTTTTGTCACCCCTCCACTTT. It encodes CASSENGRVLSPLHF.

This rearrangement joins TRBV6-1 to TRBJ1-2, with 9 bases aligning to TRBD1. Per germline, CDR1 MNHNS and CDR2 SASEGT. The ends lost 6 bases at V and 4 bases at J; junction bases unmatched: 3. This CDR3 has 13 amino acids. CDR3 protein: CASSSDRGYGYTF. In DNA form, the CDR3 reads TGTGCCAGCAGCTCGGACAGGGGCTATGGCTACACCTTC.

This clonotype appeared a few times. The rearrangement joins TRBV10-3 to TRBJ1-5; D call uncertain. CDR3 length equals 14 residues. The germline CDR1 and CDR2 sequences are ENHRY and SYGVKD. Deletions cut 2 bases from V and 7 bases from J, with 12 bases between. CDR3 in amino acids: CAISEETGLQPQHF. In DNA form, the CDR3 reads TGTGCCATCAGTGAGGAGACCGGGCTACAGCCCCAGCATTTT.

This rearrangement joins TRBV15 to TRBJ1-2, with 9 nucleotides matching TRBD1. The germline V gene has CDR1 LNHNV and CDR2 YYDKDF (reference sequence). The CDR3 runs 16 residues. The ends lost 1 base at V and 4 bases at J; junction bases unmatched: 7. This CDR3 is CATSRVGQGGVYGYTF. The DNA for the CDR3 is TGTGCCACCAGCAGAGTGGGACAGGGTGGGGTCTATGGCTACACCTTC.

This clonotype was seen a handful of times. The gene calls are TRBV2 and TRBJ1-3, with D hard to call. Germline V CDR1 and CDR2: SNHLY, FYNNEI. Trimming stripped 5 bases from V and 8 bases from J, with 7 bases between. The CDR3 is 11 residues long. As DNA, the CDR3 is TGTGCCAGCAGTAGGGAGGACACCATATATTTT. Translated, it gives CASSREDTIYF.

The rearrangement links TRBV6-5 to TRBJ2-5, with 8 positions matching TRBD1. The V gene end was trimmed by 4 bases and the J gene end by 5 bases; junction bases not matched to a gene: 3. Germline lookup yields CDR1 MNHEY and CDR2 SVGAGI. This CDR3 is 13 amino acids long. The CDR3 reads CASSSRQGETQYF. Here the CDR3 DNA reads TGTGCCAGCAGTTCAAGACAGGGGGAGACCCAGTACTTC.

This chain joins TRBV7-3 and TRBJ2-7; perhaps TRBD2 as D (6 bases). Trimming shortened V by 0 bases and J by 6 bases, and 9 bases separated the two germline ends. This CDR3 spans 13 amino acids. Germline loops: CDR1 SGHTA, CDR2 FQGTGA. The chain's CDR3 is CASSLTYGGEQYF. The CDR3 DNA is TGTGCCAGCAGCTTAACATACGGGGGCGAGCAGTACTTC.

This clonotype was seen only a few times. In nucleotides, the CDR3 is TGTGCCATCAGCGTAGTTCACGAGACCCAGTACTTC. This gives the protein CAISVVHETQYF. The rearrangement uses TRBV10-3 and TRBJ2-5; D gene uncertain. Germline assignment: CDR1 ENHRY and CDR2 SYGVKD. The CDR3 extends over 12 amino acids. V lost 6 bases and J 5 bases, leaving 10 bases between the germline ends.

The chain links TRBV24-1 to TRBJ2-3; TRBD2 matches at 8 bases. Unmatched junction bases numbered 6, after V lost 6 bases and J lost 2 bases. In germline, CDR1 is KGHDR, CDR2 SFDVKD. The CDR3 spans 15 residues. CDR3 sequence: CATSSTSANTDTQYF. In DNA form, the CDR3 reads TGTGCCACCAGTTCGACTAGCGCGAACACAGATACGCAGTATTTT.

The genes are TRBV20-1 and TRBJ2-7; TRBD2 matches at 12 bases. The CDR3 has 15 amino acids. Germline V gene data show CDR1 as DFQATT and CDR2 as SNEGSKA (reference sequence). The V gene end was trimmed by 5 bases and the J gene end by 1 base; junction bases not matched to a gene: 6. CDR3 residues: CSAGSSGGGSYEQYF. Written as DNA, the CDR3 is TGCAGTGCTGGATCTAGCGGGGGGGGATCCTACGAGCAGTACTTC.

This clonotype occurred a few times. The chain joins TRBV6-1 to TRBJ1-2; unclear D gene. V dropped 1 base and J dropped 2 bases, with 11 bases sitting between them. Germline lookup yields CDR1 MNHNS and CDR2 SASEGT. The CDR3 consists of 15 residues. CDR3 bases: TGTGCCAGCAGTGAAGAGCCGGGTGCGAACTATGGCTACACCTTC. This codes for CASSEEPGANYGYTF.